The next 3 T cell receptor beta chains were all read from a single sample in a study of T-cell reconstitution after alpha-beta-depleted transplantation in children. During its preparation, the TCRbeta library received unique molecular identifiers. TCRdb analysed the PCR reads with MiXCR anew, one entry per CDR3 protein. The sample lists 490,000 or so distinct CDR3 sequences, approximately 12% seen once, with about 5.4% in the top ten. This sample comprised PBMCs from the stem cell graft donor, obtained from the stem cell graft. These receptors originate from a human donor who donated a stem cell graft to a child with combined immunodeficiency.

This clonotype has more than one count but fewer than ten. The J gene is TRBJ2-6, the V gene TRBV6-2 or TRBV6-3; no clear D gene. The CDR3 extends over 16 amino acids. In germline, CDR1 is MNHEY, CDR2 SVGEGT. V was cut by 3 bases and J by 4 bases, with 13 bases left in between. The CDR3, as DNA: TGTGCCAGCAGTTATCGGCCGACCCCCGGGGCCAACGTCCTGACTTTC. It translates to CASSYRPTPGANVLTF.

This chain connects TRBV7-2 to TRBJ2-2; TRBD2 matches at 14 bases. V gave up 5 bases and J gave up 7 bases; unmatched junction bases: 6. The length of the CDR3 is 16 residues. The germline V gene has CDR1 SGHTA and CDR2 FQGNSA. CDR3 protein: CASSLGTSGSVGELFF. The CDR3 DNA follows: TGTGCCAGCAGCCTCGGGACTAGCGGGAGTGTCGGGGAGCTGTTTTTT.

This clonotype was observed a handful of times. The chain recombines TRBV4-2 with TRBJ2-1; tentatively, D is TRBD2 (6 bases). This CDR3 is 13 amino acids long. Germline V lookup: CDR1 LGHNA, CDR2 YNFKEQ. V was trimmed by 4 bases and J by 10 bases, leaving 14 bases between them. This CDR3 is CASSLTVAGEQFF. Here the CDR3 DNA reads TGTGCCAGCAGCCTGACAGTCGCGGGGGAGCAGTTCTTC.